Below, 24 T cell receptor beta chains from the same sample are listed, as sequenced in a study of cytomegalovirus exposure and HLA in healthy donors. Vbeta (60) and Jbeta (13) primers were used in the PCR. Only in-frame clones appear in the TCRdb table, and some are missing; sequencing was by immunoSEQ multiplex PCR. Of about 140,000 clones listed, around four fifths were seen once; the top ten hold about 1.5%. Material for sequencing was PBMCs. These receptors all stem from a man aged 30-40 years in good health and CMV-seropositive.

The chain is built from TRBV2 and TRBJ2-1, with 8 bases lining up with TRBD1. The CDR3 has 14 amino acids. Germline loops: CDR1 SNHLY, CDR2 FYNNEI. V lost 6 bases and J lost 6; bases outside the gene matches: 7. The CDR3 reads CASRTLGQGNEQFF. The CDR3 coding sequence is TGTGCCAGCAGGACCCTTGGACAGGGCAATGAGCAGTTCTTC.

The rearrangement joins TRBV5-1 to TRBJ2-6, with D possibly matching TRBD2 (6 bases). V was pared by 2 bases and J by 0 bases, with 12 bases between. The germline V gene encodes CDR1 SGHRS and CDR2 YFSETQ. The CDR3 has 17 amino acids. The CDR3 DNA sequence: TGCGCCAGCAGCTTAATTGCGGGACCCTCTGGGGCCAACGTCCTGACTTTC. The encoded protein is CASSLIAGPSGANVLTF. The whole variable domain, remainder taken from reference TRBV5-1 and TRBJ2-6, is KAGVTQTPRYLIKTRGQQVTLSCSPISGHRSVSWYQQTPGQGLQFLFEYFSETQRNKGNFPGRFSGRQFSNSRSEMNVSTLELGDSALYLCASSLIAGPSGANVLTFGAGSRLTVL.

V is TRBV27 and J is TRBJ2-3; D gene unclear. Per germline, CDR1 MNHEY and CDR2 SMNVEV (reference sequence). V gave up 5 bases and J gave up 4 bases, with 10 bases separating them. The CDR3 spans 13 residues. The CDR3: CASSPYQSDTQYF. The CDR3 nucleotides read TGTGCCAGCAGTCCCTACCAATCAGATACGCAGTATTTT.

The CDR3 loop is CASSPVWGATNEKLFF. The CDR3 bases are TGTGCCAGCAGCCCGGTTTGGGGGGCAACTAATGAAAAACTGTTTTTT. The rearrangement uses TRBV28 and TRBJ1-4, with a tentative D call TRBD1 (5 bases). This CDR3 contains 16 residues. The V gene's germline CDR1 is MDHEN and CDR2 SYDVKM. V was pared by 6 bases and J by 0 bases, with 14 bases between.

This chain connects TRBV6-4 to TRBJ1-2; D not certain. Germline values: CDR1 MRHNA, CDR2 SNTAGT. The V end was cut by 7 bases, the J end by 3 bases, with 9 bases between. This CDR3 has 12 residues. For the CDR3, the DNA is TGTGCCAGCAAAGAGCCCTACTATGGCTACACCTTC. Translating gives CASKEPYYGYTF.

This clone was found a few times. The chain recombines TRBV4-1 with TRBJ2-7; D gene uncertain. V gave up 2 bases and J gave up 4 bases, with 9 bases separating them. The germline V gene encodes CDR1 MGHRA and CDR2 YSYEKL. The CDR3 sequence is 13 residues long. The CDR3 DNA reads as TGCGCCAGCAGCCAAAGTCTTAGTTACGAGCAGTACTTC. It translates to CASSQSLSYEQYF.

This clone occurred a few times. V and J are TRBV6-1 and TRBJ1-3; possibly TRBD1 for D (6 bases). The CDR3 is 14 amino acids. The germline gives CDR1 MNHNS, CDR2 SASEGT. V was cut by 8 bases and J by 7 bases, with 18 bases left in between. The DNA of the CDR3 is TGTGCCAGCGGCCCCGGGGGGCTGAGGAACACCATATATTTT. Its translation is CASGPGGLRNTIYF.

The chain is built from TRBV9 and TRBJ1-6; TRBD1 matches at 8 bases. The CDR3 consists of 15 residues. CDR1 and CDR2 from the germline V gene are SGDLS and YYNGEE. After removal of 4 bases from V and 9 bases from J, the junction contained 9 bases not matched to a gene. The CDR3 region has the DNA TGTGCCAGCAGCCTCGCCGGACAGGGAGGTTCACCCCTCCACTTT. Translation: CASSLAGQGGSPLHF.

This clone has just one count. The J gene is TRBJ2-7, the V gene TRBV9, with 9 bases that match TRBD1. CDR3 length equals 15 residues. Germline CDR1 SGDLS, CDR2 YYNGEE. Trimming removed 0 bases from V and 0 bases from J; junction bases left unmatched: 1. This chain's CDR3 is CASSVETGGSYEQYF. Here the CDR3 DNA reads TGTGCCAGCAGCGTAGAGACAGGGGGCTCCTACGAGCAGTACTTC.

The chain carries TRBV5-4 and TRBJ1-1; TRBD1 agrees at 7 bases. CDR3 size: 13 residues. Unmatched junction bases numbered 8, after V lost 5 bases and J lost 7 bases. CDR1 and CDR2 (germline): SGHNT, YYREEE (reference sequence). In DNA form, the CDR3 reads TGTGCCAGCAGTACGGGACAGAGGATTGAAGCTTTCTTT. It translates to CASSTGQRIEAFF. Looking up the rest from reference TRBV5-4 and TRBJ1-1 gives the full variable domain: ETGVTQSPTHLIKTRGQQVTLRCSSQSGHNTVSWYQQALGQGPQFIFQYYREEENGRGNFPPRFSGLQFPNYSSELNVNALELDDSALYLCASSTGQRIEAFFGQGTRLTVV.

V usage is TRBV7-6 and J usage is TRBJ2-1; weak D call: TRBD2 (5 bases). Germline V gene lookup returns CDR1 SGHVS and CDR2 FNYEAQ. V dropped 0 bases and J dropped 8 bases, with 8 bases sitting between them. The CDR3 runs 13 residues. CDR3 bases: TGTGCCAGCAGCTTAGCGCTCGGGGATGAGCAGTTCTTC. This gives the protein CASSLALGDEQFF. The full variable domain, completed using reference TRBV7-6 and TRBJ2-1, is GAGVSQSPRYKVTKRGQDVALRCDPISGHVSLYWYRQALGQGPEFLTYFNYEAQQDKSGLPNDRFSAERPEGSISTLTIQRTEQRDSAMYRCASSLALGDEQFFGPGTRLTVL.

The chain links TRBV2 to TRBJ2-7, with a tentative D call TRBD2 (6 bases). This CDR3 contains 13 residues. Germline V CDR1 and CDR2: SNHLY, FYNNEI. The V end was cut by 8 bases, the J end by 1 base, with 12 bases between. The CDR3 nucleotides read TGTGCCAGCCGGGACTCCAATTCCTACGAGCAGTACTTC. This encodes CASRDSNSYEQYF.

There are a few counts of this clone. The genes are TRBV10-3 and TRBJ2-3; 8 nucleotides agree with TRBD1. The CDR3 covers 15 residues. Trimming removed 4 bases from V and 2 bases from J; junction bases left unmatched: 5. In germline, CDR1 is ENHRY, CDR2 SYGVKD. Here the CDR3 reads CAISGRDRHTDTQYF. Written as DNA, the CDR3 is TGTGCCATCAGTGGCCGGGACAGGCACACAGATACGCAGTATTTT.

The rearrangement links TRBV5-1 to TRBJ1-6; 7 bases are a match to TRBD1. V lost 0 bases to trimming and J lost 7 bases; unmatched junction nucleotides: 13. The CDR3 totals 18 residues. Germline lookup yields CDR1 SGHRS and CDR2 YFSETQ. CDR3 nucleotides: TGCGCCAGCAGCTTGGCCGGGGACTCGACAGGGTCCAATTCACCCCTCCACTTT. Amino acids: CASSLAGDSTGSNSPLHF. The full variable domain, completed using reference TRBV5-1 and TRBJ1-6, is KAGVTQTPRYLIKTRGQQVTLSCSPISGHRSVSWYQQTPGQGLQFLFEYFSETQRNKGNFPGRFSGRQFSNSRSEMNVSTLELGDSALYLCASSLAGDSTGSNSPLHFGNGTRLTVT.

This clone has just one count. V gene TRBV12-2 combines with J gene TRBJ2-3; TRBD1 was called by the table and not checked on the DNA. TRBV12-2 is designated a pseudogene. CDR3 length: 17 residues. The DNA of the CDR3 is TGTGCAAGTCAGAGGGGGCGGGCGCGGGTTAGCACAGATACGCAGTATTTT. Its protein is CASQRGRARVSTDTQYF.

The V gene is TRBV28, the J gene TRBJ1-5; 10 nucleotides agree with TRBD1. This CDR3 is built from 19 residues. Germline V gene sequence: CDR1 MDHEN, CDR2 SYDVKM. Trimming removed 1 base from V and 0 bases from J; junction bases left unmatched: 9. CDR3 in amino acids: CASSLFGTGAFYSNQPQHF. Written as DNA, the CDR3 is TGTGCCAGCAGTTTATTTGGGACAGGGGCATTTTATAGCAATCAGCCCCAGCATTTT.

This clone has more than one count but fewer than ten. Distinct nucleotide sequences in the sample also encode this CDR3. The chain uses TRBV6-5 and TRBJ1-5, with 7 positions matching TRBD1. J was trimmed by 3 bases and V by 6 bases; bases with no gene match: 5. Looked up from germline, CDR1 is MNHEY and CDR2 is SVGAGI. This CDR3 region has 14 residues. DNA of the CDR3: TGTGCCAGCAGCCCAGGGACAGCCAATCAGCCCCAGCATTTT. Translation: CASSPGTANQPQHF.

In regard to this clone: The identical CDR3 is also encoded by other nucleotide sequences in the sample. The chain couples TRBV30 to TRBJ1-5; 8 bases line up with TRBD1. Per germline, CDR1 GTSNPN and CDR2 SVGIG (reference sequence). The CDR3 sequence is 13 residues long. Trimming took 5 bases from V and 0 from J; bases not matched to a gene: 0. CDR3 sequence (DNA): TGTGCCTGGGGACAGGGTAGCAATCAGCCCCAGCATTTT. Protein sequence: CAWGQGSNQPQHF.

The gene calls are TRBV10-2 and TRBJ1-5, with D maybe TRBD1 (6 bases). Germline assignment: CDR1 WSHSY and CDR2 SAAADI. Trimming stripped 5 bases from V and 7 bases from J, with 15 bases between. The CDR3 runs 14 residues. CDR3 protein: CASSLNRAGQPQHF. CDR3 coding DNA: TGCGCCAGCAGTCTCAACAGGGCCGGACAGCCCCAGCATTTT.

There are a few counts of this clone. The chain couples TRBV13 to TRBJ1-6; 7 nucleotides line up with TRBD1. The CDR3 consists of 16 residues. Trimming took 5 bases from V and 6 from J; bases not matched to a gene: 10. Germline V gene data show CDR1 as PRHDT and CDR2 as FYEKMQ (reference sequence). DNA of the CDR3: TGTGCCAGCAGCCCGCGACAGGGTAGGACTAATTCACCCCTCCACTTT. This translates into CASSPRQGRTNSPLHF.

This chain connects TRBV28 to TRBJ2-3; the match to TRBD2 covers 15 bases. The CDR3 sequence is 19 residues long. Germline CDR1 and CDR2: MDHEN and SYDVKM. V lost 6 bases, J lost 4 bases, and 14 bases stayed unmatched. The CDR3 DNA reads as TGTGCCAGCAGACCCGGGACTAGCGGGAGGACCGCCAGCGCAGATACGCAGTATTTT. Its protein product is CASRPGTSGRTASADTQYF.

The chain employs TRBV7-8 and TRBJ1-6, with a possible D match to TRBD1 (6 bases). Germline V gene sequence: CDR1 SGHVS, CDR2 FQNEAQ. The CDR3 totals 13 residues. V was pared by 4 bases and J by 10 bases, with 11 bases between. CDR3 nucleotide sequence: TGTGCCAGCAGCTCACAGGGACCCTCACCCCTCCACTTT. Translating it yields CASSSQGPSPLHF.

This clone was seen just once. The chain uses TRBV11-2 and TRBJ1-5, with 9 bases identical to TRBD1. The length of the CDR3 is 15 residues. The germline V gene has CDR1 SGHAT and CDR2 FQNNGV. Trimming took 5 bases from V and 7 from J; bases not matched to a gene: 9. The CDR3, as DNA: TGTGCCAGCAGCCCAGGACAGGGGAGGGCGCAGCCCCAGCATTTT. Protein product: CASSPGQGRAQPQHF.

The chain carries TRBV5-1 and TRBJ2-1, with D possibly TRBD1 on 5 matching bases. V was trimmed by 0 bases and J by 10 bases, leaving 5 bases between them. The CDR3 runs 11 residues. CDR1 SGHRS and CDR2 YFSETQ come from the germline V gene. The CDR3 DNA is TGCGCCAGCAGCTTGGCAGGGGAGCAGTTCTTC. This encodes CASSLAGEQFF.